One sample yielded the 18 T cell receptor beta chains listed below, sequenced in a study of blood T cell repertoires in COVID-19. Some clones are missing from TCRdb's copy, which holds only in-frame ones; the method was immunoSEQ multiplex PCR. This table has 80,000 or so clones, around 83% appearing once. Sequencing was carried out using peripheral blood. Receptors originate from a human donor in a cohort sampled during active COVID-19.

The chain uses TRBV29-1 and TRBJ2-2, with TRBD2 identical over 9 bases. CDR3 length: 16 residues. V lost 3 bases, J lost 4 bases, and 9 bases stayed unmatched. Germline CDR1 is SQVTM and CDR2 is ANQGSEA. CDR3 sequence: CSVDGLAGAGTGELFF. The CDR3, as DNA: TGCAGCGTTGACGGGTTAGCGGGAGCGGGCACCGGGGAGCTGTTTTTT.

The chain is built from TRBV7-9 and TRBJ2-1, with 12 bases identical to TRBD2. Germline lookup yields CDR1 SEHNR and CDR2 FQNEAQ (reference sequence). Trimming took 5 bases from V and 4 from J; bases not matched to a gene: 9. The CDR3 spans 17 residues. CDR3 sequence (DNA): TGTGCCAGCAGCCCGAGGACTAGCGGGGTTTTTTACAATGAGCAGTTCTTC. Residues: CASSPRTSGVFYNEQFF. The full variable domain, in which reference TRBV7-9 and TRBJ2-1 provide the parts outside the CDR3, is DTGVSQNPRHKITKRGQNVTFRCDPISEHNRLYWYRQTLGQGPEFLTYFQNEAQLEKSRLLSDRFSAERPKGSFSTLEIQRTEQGDSAMYLCASSPRTSGVFYNEQFFGPGTRLTVL.

The sample holds one count of this clone. The CDR3 DNA reads TGTGCCACCAGCAGAGAGGCCGAACAATATGGCTACACCTTC. Encoded protein: CATSREAEQYGYTF. This chain joins TRBV15 and TRBJ1-2, with D unresolved. Per the germline V gene, CDR1 is LNHNV and CDR2 is YYDKDF (reference sequence). The ends were cut back, 0 bases at V and 5 bases at J, with 10 bases in the middle. CDR3 length: 14 amino acids.

The V gene is TRBV2, the J gene TRBJ1-1; D gene uncertain. V lost 5 bases and J lost 0, with 10 bases in between. CDR1 is SNHLY, CDR2 FYNNEI, per germline. The CDR3 consists of 14 residues. The CDR3, as DNA: TGTGCCAGCAGTCCCGACATGCTGAACACTGAAGCTTTCTTT. Encoded protein: CASSPDMLNTEAFF.

The V call is TRBV19, the J call TRBJ1-6; 8 positions match TRBD1. The CDR3 spans 16 residues. Looked up from germline, CDR1 is LNHDA and CDR2 is SQIVND (reference sequence). V lost 5 bases to trimming and J lost 3 bases; unmatched junction nucleotides: 6. The CDR3 region is CASSGQGGGYNSPLHF. CDR3 DNA: TGTGCCAGTAGTGGACAGGGTGGTGGCTATAATTCACCCCTCCACTTT.

This chain connects TRBV7-8 to TRBJ2-3; D not resolved. The CDR3 consists of 14 residues. Germline assignment: CDR1 SGHVS and CDR2 FQNEAQ. The germline V and J ends were trimmed by 1 base and 5 bases, with 10 bases remaining between them. In nucleotides, the CDR3 is TGTGCCAGCAGCTTAGGGGCGTGGCTAGATACGCAGTATTTT. Amino acid sequence: CASSLGAWLDTQYF.

The chain has TRBV5-1 and TRBJ1-3; tentative D call: TRBD1 (5 bases). This CDR3 is built from 16 residues. Germline CDR1 SGHRS, CDR2 YFSETQ. Trimming left V 0 bases short and J 0 bases short, with 10 bases between. This chain's CDR3 is CASSLGGTASGNTIYF. CDR3 DNA sequence: TGCGCCAGCAGCTTGGGGGGCACGGCCTCTGGAAACACCATATATTTT.

This chain joins TRBV28 and TRBJ1-5, with no clear D. Trimming took off 6 bases at V and 12 bases at J, with 18 bases between the two ends. In germline, CDR1 is MDHEN, CDR2 SYDVKM. The CDR3 totals 13 residues. The CDR3 coding sequence is TGTGCCAGCAGGCCGGCACCCCCGGAGCTCCAGCATTTT. Translation: CASRPAPPELQHF.

The CDR3 reads CASSRETSGSTYNEQFF. The CDR3 DNA reads as TGTGCCAGTAGTAGGGAGACTAGCGGGAGTACCTACAATGAGCAGTTCTTC. The chain employs TRBV19 and TRBJ2-1, with 12 bases lining up with TRBD2. V trimming: 4 bases; J trimming: 2 bases; junction bases outside the gene matches: 6. Per the germline V gene, CDR1 is LNHDA and CDR2 is SQIVND (reference sequence). The CDR3 totals 17 residues.

The chain joins TRBV2 to TRBJ2-1; D is unresolved. Germline lookup yields CDR1 SNHLY and CDR2 FYNNEI. The V and J ends lost 7 bases and 9 bases respectively, with 13 bases between them. The CDR3 sequence is 12 residues long. The CDR3 coding sequence is TGTGCCAGCAAGTTGGTAGCTGGTGAGCAGTTCTTC. This sequence encodes CASKLVAGEQFF.

The rearrangement links TRBV29-1 to TRBJ2-5; 8 bases are shared with TRBD2. Losses at the gene ends were 4 bases for V and 5 bases for J; bases not matched to a gene: 9. This CDR3 contains 14 residues. Germline CDR1 reads SQVTM; CDR2 reads ANQGSEA. CDR3 loop: CSVVIAGKWETQYF. The CDR3 nucleotides are TGCAGCGTTGTCATAGCGGGGAAATGGGAGACCCAGTACTTC.

The V and J genes are TRBV11-2 and TRBJ1-6, with 7 bases identical to TRBD1. Germline CDR1 is SGHAT and CDR2 is FQNNGV. The length of the CDR3 is 14 residues. V gave up 5 bases and J gave up 7 bases; unmatched junction bases: 5. CDR3 nucleotide sequence: TGTGCCAGCAGCGTACAGGGGATGAATTCACCCCTCCACTTT. Its translation: CASSVQGMNSPLHF.

The rearrangement joins TRBV5-6 to TRBJ2-7; D perhaps matches TRBD2 (5 bases). The CDR3 sequence is 16 residues long. Germline V gene sequence: CDR1 SGHDT, CDR2 YYEEEE. V was cut by 2 bases and J by 6 bases, with 21 bases left in between. CDR3 coding DNA: TGTGCCAGCAGCTTTAGGTCCGGAAGGTCCCGGGGCGAGCAGTACTTC. This encodes CASSFRSGRSRGEQYF. The full variable domain, rest sourced from reference TRBV5-6 and TRBJ2-7, is DAGVTQSPTHLIKTRGQQVTLRCSPKSGHDTVSWYQQALGQGPQFIFQYYEEEERQRGNFPDRFSGHQFPNYSSELNVNALLLGDSALYLCASSFRSGRSRGEQYFGPGTRLTVT.

The chain is built from TRBV10-2 and TRBJ1-6; no clear D. Trimming stripped 8 bases from V and 0 bases from J, with 5 bases between. CDR3 length: 13 amino acids. CDR1 and CDR2 from the germline V gene are WSHSY and SAAADI. CDR3 DNA sequence: TGCGCCAGCCGGAGCTCCTATAATTCACCCCTCCACTTT. Protein sequence: CASRSSYNSPLHF.

The genes are TRBV19 and TRBJ1-2; 11 positions agree with TRBD1. This CDR3 is built from 17 residues. The J segment lost 1 base and the V segment lost 5 bases, leaving 9 bases of the junction unmatched. CDR1 and CDR2 from the germline V gene are LNHDA and SQIVND (reference sequence). CDR3 sequence: CASSPWTGGSINYGYTF. The CDR3 DNA reads as TGTGCCAGTAGTCCATGGACAGGGGGCTCCATTAACTATGGCTACACCTTC.

The chain carries TRBV6-5 and TRBJ1-1, with TRBD1 matching over 7 bases. Losses at the gene ends were 4 bases for V and 5 bases for J; bases not matched to a gene: 7. The germline gives CDR1 MNHEY, CDR2 SVGAGI. The CDR3 is 14 amino acids. The CDR3 sequence: CASSFDRVRTEAFF. DNA of the CDR3: TGTGCCAGCAGTTTCGACAGGGTTCGAACTGAAGCTTTCTTT.

J is TRBJ2-5 and V is TRBV2, with D unresolved. The germline gives CDR1 SNHLY, CDR2 FYNNEI. The CDR3 runs 12 residues. V lost 5 bases, J lost 4 bases, and 8 bases lay in between. CDR3 coding DNA: TGTGCCAGCAGTACCGCGCGAGAGACCCAGTACTTC. Translated: CASSTARETQYF. The whole variable domain, remainder taken from reference TRBV2 and TRBJ2-5, is EPEVTQTPSHQVTQMGQEVILRCVPISNHLYFYWYRQILGQKVEFLVSFYNNEISEKSEIFDDQFSVERPDGSNFTLKIRSTKLEDSAMYFCASSTARETQYFGPGTRLLVL.

The V call is TRBV23-1, the J call TRBJ2-1; D gene uncertain. TRBV23-1 is marked as an open reading frame, function uncertain. V lost 6 bases and J lost 4, with 10 bases in between. The CDR3 consists of 13 residues. The CDR3 region is CASRPPGYNEQFF. CDR3 DNA sequence: TGCGCCAGCAGACCCCCAGGATACAATGAGCAGTTCTTC.